This T cell receptor (beta chain) is drawn from a study of regulatory T cells in long-lasting Graves disease. Time point reported: newly diagnosed GD, antithyroid drugs for less than 3 months. PBMC-extracted RNA yielded the TCR library. Assembly of TCR beta libraries relied on iRepertoire HTBI primers together with Arm-PCR of CDR3 regions. MiXCR, run by TCRdb on the multiplex PCR reads, gives a single entry per CDR3 protein. The table records about 300,000 distinct CDR3 sequences, about 20% of them present only once. This clonotype was seen many times. The CDR3 is 14 amino acids. The germline V gene encodes CDR1 DFQATT and CDR2 SNEGSKA (reference sequence). The J segment lost 5 bases and the V segment lost 0 bases, leaving 5 bases of the junction unmatched.

This clonotype was sampled from a female donor with Graves disease. Sequenced here: peripheral blood mononuclear cells (PBMCs), sampled at new diagnosis, from a patient treated with antithyroid drugs. This chain joins TRBV20-1 and TRBJ2-5; TRBD1 matches at 8 bases. CDR3 amino acids: CSARERRTGETQYF. The CDR3 DNA reads TGCAGTGCTAGAGAAAGGAGGACAGGGGAGACCCAGTACTTC.